A single sample gave rise to the 32 T cell receptor beta chains below, sequenced in a study of blood T cell repertoires in COVID-19. The assay was immunoSEQ multiplex PCR, and TCRdb's table has in-frame clones only and misses some. The data show roughly 53,000 clones, roughly 84% seen once. Input material: peripheral blood. The receptor source for this set is a man between 65 and 85 years old with active COVID-19.

This clone occurred once. The V call is TRBV20-1, the J call TRBJ2-1; 9 bases are a match to TRBD2. With V trimmed by 3 bases and J by 5 bases, 11 bases remained unmatched. Germline V gene sequence: CDR1 DFQATT, CDR2 SNEGSKA (reference sequence). This CDR3 contains 16 residues. The CDR3 protein is CSASPSGIKFNNEQFF. DNA for the CDR3: TGCAGTGCTAGTCCTAGCGGGATCAAATTTAACAATGAGCAGTTCTTC.

This clone showed up just a few times. The chain employs TRBV5-5 and TRBJ2-1; 8 bases agree with TRBD1. Germline CDR1 and CDR2: SGHKS and YYEKEE (reference sequence). V was clipped by 4 bases and J by 5 bases; unmatched bases: 8. There are 15 residues in the CDR3. The CDR3 loop is CASSDTGTGNNEQFF. CDR3 DNA: TGTGCCAGCAGCGATACCGGGACAGGCAACAATGAGCAGTTCTTC.

CDR3 residues: CASSPGQGAGEQFF. CDR3 in DNA: TGTGCCAGCAGCCCGGGACAGGGGGCCGGCGAGCAGTTCTTC. The V and J genes are TRBV7-8 and TRBJ2-1; 12 bases line up with TRBD1. CDR1 is SGHVS, CDR2 FQNEAQ, per germline. The trim removed 5 bases at V and 10 bases at J, leaving 6 bases unmatched. CDR3 length: 14 amino acids.

In this sample, this clone turned up a few times. This rearrangement joins TRBV12-3 or TRBV12-4 to TRBJ2-3; 7 bases fit TRBD2. There are 12 residues in the CDR3. The V segment lost 10 bases and the J segment 11 bases; nucleotides outside the gene matches: 12. CDR3 nucleotides: TGTGCCACCGCCCACGGGGGGAAGAAGCAGTATTTT. It translates to CATAHGGKKQYF.

This chain links TRBV20-1 with TRBJ2-1, with D possibly matching TRBD2 (6 bases). Germline V gene sequence: CDR1 DFQATT, CDR2 SNEGSKA (reference sequence). The CDR3 is 14 amino acids. Trimming pared 3 bases from V and 2 bases from J, leaving 11 bases between. The CDR3 DNA follows: TGCAGTGCTAGTGGTCGCGGGGCCTACAATGAGCAGTTCTTC. Translating gives CSASGRGAYNEQFF.

V is TRBV12-2 and J is TRBJ1-4. TRBV12-2 constitutes a pseudogene. The CDR3 loop spans 15 amino acids. CDR3 coding DNA: TGTGCAAGTCGCTTAGAACCGGGTGAAGATGAAAAACTGTTTTTT. This encodes CASRLEPGEDEKLFF.

The chain is built from TRBV4-2 and TRBJ2-7; 12 bases agree with TRBD2. Germline V CDR1 and CDR2: LGHNA, YNFKEQ. The CDR3 is made up of 17 amino acids. V lost 4 bases and J lost 5; bases outside the gene matches: 12. CDR3 region: CASSPRTSGTGGDEQYF. The CDR3 DNA reads as TGTGCCAGCAGCCCTCGGACTAGCGGGACGGGGGGAGACGAGCAGTACTTC.

This chain links TRBV19 with TRBJ1-5; D ambiguous. The CDR3 runs to 14 residues. Germline CDR1 and CDR2: LNHDA and SQIVND (reference sequence). V dropped 3 bases and J dropped 6 bases, with 12 bases sitting between them. The CDR3 DNA sequence: TGTGCCAGTAGTATTTCGGGTCTGGGTCAGCCCCAGCATTTT. Amino acid sequence: CASSISGLGQPQHF.

The V and J genes are TRBV19 and TRBJ2-2, with TRBD2 matching 9 bases. The V gene's germline CDR1 is LNHDA and CDR2 SQIVND (reference sequence). V lost 5 bases, J lost 8 bases, and 6 bases stayed unmatched. The CDR3 runs 14 residues. The CDR3 loop reads CASSLREGRGELFF. The CDR3 DNA follows: TGTGCCAGTAGTCTGCGGGAGGGCCGGGGGGAGCTGTTTTTT.

This rearrangement joins TRBV18 to TRBJ2-7, with 7 bases aligning to TRBD1. Germline CDR1 is KGHSH and CDR2 is LQKENI. The CDR3 loop spans 17 amino acids. The V and J ends lost 1 base and 5 bases, in that order; junction bases with no gene match: 14. CDR3 protein: CASSPRQGVNIRDEQYF. The CDR3 DNA follows: TGTGCCAGCTCACCACGGCAGGGGGTTAATATAAGGGACGAGCAGTACTTC.

CDR3: CASSAPAPRISEAFF. The CDR3 DNA reads as TGTGCCAGCTCGGCCCCCGCTCCCAGAATTTCTGAAGCTTTCTTT. V usage is TRBV18 and J usage is TRBJ1-1; D remains ambiguous. The V and J ends lost 6 bases and 6 bases respectively, with 20 bases between them. This CDR3 comprises 15 residues. Germline CDR1 and CDR2: KGHSH and LQKENI.

The table lists this clone with a few counts. The CDR3: CSAATGGSAFF. The CDR3 DNA reads TGCAGTGCCGCAACCGGGGGGTCGGCTTTCTTT. The rearrangement joins TRBV20-1 to TRBJ1-1, with D possibly TRBD1 on 5 matching bases. Germline V gives CDR1 DFQATT, CDR2 SNEGSKA (reference sequence). V was cut by 6 bases and J by 11 bases, with 16 bases left in between. There are 11 residues in the CDR3.

V is TRBV5-4 and J is TRBJ1-1; tentative D call: TRBD1 (6 bases). This CDR3 has 14 amino acids. The V gene lost 0 bases and the J gene lost 1 base, with 7 bases spanning the gap. Germline values: CDR1 SGHNT, CDR2 YYREEE (reference sequence). This CDR3 reads CASSLDRENTEAFF. DNA of the CDR3: TGTGCCAGCAGCTTGGACAGGGAGAACACTGAAGCTTTCTTT.

The chain recombines TRBV7-9 with TRBJ2-5, with TRBD1 identical over 7 bases. The ends lost 5 bases at V and 4 bases at J; junction bases unmatched: 7. CDR1 and CDR2 from the germline V gene are SEHNR and FQNEAQ (reference sequence). The CDR3 extends over 14 amino acids. The CDR3 DNA reads as TGTGCCAGCAGCCCGACAGGGATCCCAGAGACCCAGTACTTC. It specifies CASSPTGIPETQYF.

This clone was found once. This chain joins TRBV5-4 and TRBJ2-1; possibly TRBD2 for D (6 bases). Germline assignment: CDR1 SGHNT and CDR2 YYREEE (reference sequence). Trimming left V 4 bases short and J 5 bases short, with 13 bases between. The CDR3 loop spans 14 amino acids. CDR3 protein: CASSARTSNNEQFF. The CDR3 bases are TGTGCCAGCAGCGCCAGAACTAGCAACAATGAGCAGTTCTTC.

The chain is built from TRBV4-2 and TRBJ2-3; 7 bases are a match to TRBD1. CDR1 is LGHNA, CDR2 YNFKEQ, per germline. The V and J ends lost 0 bases and 1 base, in that order; junction bases with no gene match: 10. This CDR3 is 18 amino acids long. CDR3 sequence: CASSQEARQGEGTDTQYF. In nucleotides, the CDR3 is TGTGCCAGCAGCCAAGAAGCTCGCCAGGGGGAAGGCACAGATACGCAGTATTTT.

This chain uses TRBV14 with TRBJ1-1; TRBD1 matches at 7 bases. This CDR3 spans 14 amino acids. Germline loops: CDR1 SGHDN, CDR2 FVKESK. V trimming: 2 bases; J trimming: 8 bases; junction bases outside the gene matches: 8. The CDR3 is CASSQQTGVYEAFF. The CDR3 DNA reads TGTGCCAGCAGCCAACAAACAGGGGTCTACGAAGCTTTCTTT. The full variable domain, completed using reference TRBV14 and TRBJ1-1, is EAGVTQFPSHSVIEKGQTVTLRCDPISGHDNLYWYRRVMGKEIKFLLHFVKESKQDESGMPNNRFLAERTGGTYSTLKVQPAELEDSGVYFCASSQQTGVYEAFFGQGTRLTVV.

V is TRBV19 and J is TRBJ1-4, with D unclear. The CDR3 totals 17 residues. The germline V gene has CDR1 LNHDA and CDR2 SQIVND (reference sequence). V lost 3 bases and J lost 0, with 14 bases in between. DNA for the CDR3: TGTGCCAGTAGTATGGATCCACGACAAGCAACTAATGAAAAACTGTTTTTT. Translated, it gives CASSMDPRQATNEKLFF.

This chain links TRBV28 with TRBJ1-6, with D hard to call. Germline values: CDR1 MDHEN, CDR2 SYDVKM. This CDR3 has 15 amino acids. Trimming removed 5 bases from V and 0 bases from J, with 8 bases in between. The CDR3 sequence: CASSRGSSYNSPLHF. DNA of the CDR3: TGTGCCAGCAGTCGGGGAAGCTCCTATAATTCACCCCTCCACTTT.

The rearrangement links TRBV9 to TRBJ2-5, with 11 bases lining up with TRBD2. CDR1 is SGDLS, CDR2 YYNGEE, per germline. The trim removed 0 bases at V and 4 bases at J, leaving 8 bases unmatched. The CDR3 loop spans 17 amino acids. The CDR3 nucleotides read TGTGCCAGCAGCGTAGCCCCGCTACTAGCGGGAGTAGAGACCCAGTACTTC. Translated: CASSVAPLLAGVETQYF.

This clone is a singleton in its sample. This sequence joins TRBV9 and TRBJ1-4, with 8 bases that match TRBD1. Germline CDR1 reads SGDLS; CDR2 reads YYNGEE. The CDR3 is made up of 17 amino acids. Germline trimming cut 0 bases from V and 8 bases from J; bases unmatched to any gene: 12. The CDR3 region is CASSVAPQGGGREKLFF. CDR3 nucleotides: TGTGCCAGCAGCGTAGCCCCACAGGGGGGAGGTCGAGAAAAACTGTTTTTT.

This chain uses TRBV30 with TRBJ2-5; 12 nucleotides match TRBD2. J was trimmed by 4 bases and V by 5 bases; bases with no gene match: 8. CDR1 and CDR2 from the germline V gene are GTSNPN and SVGIG (reference sequence). CDR3 length: 15 residues. This CDR3 is CAWSLAGGRLETQYF. The CDR3 region has the DNA TGTGCCTGGTCACTAGCGGGAGGCCGTCTAGAGACCCAGTACTTC.

This clone was observed a single time. The V call is TRBV24-1, the J call TRBJ2-2; TRBD2 agrees at 9 bases. V dropped 0 bases and J dropped 6; count of bases not matched to a gene: 7. The length of the CDR3 is 17 residues. Germline V CDR1 and CDR2: KGHDR, SFDVKD. CDR3 in DNA: TGTGCCACCAGTGATTTGCAACTAGCGGGTAGGTCCGGGGAGCTGTTTTTT. Amino acids: CATSDLQLAGRSGELFF.

This rearrangement joins TRBV5-1 to TRBJ2-5; D may be TRBD2 (6 bases). Germline CDR1 and CDR2: SGHRS and YFSETQ. V lost 6 bases to trimming and J lost 2 bases, with 14 bases between them. CDR3 length equals 14 residues. CDR3 protein: CASTLLAGQETQYF. CDR3 in DNA: TGCGCCAGCACCCTTCTGGCGGGACAAGAGACCCAGTACTTC.

The chain is built from TRBV6-2 or TRBV6-3 and TRBJ2-1; TRBD2 agrees at 8 bases. The CDR3 contains 17 residues. The germline V gene has CDR1 MNHEY and CDR2 SVGEGT. V shed 5 bases and J 4 bases; nucleotides not matched to a gene: 13. The CDR3 bases are TGTGCCAGCAGTACGTCCCGGACTAGCTTAATGTACAATGAGCAGTTCTTC. It encodes CASSTSRTSLMYNEQFF.

The chain uses TRBV18 and TRBJ1-2, with 7 bases fitting TRBD1. V was clipped by 5 bases and J by 0 bases; unmatched bases: 12. The CDR3 covers 17 residues. Germline CDR1 is KGHSH and CDR2 is LQKENI. CDR3 coding DNA: TGTGCCAGCTCAACGTGGAACCGGGACAGAACTAACTATGGCTACACCTTC. Protein product: CASSTWNRDRTNYGYTF.

The J gene is TRBJ1-1, the V gene TRBV5-1; the D gene is possibly TRBD1 (5 bases). The CDR3 totals 12 residues. The V end was cut by 0 bases, the J end by 6 bases, with 6 bases between. Looked up from germline, CDR1 is SGHRS and CDR2 is YFSETQ. CDR3: CASSLEGSEAFF. CDR3 DNA: TGCGCCAGCAGCTTGGAGGGGTCTGAAGCTTTCTTT.

The rearrangement links TRBV4-3 to TRBJ2-1; the D gene is possibly TRBD2 (6 bases). The CDR3 consists of 13 residues. Between the trimmed V and J ends, which lost 0 bases and 7 bases, there was a span of 7 bases. Germline CDR1 LGHNA, CDR2 YSLEER. This chain's CDR3 is CASSQEGGNEQFF. Here the CDR3 DNA reads TGCGCCAGCAGCCAAGAGGGGGGAAATGAGCAGTTCTTC.

The CDR3 nucleotides are TGTGCCAGCAGCGATGGGGAGGGTGAGCAGTACTTC. It is translated as CASSDGEGEQYF. The chain links TRBV7-3 to TRBJ2-7; 7 bases agree with TRBD2. Unmatched junction bases numbered 5, after V lost 5 bases and J lost 7 bases. This CDR3 contains 12 residues. The germline gives CDR1 SGHTA, CDR2 FQGTGA.

The chain combines TRBV7-2 with TRBJ2-6; a possible D gene is TRBD2 (7 bases). Germline loops: CDR1 SGHTA, CDR2 FQGNSA. Deletions cut 6 bases from V and 0 bases from J, with 12 bases between. This CDR3 has 16 amino acids. CDR3 coding DNA: TGTGCCAGCAGTACTAGGGGGGGCTCTGGGGCCAACGTCCTGACTTTC. Amino acid sequence: CASSTRGGSGANVLTF.

The V and J genes are TRBV9 and TRBJ1-2; TRBD1 aligns across 8 bases. This CDR3 region has 17 residues. V lost 3 bases, J lost 1 base, and 11 bases stayed unmatched. From germline, CDR1 is SGDLS and CDR2 YYNGEE. This CDR3 reads CASSEGTGGSYNYGYTF. CDR3 coding DNA: TGTGCCAGCAGCGAAGGGACAGGCGGATCATATAACTATGGCTACACCTTC.

This chain uses TRBV28 with TRBJ1-5; a possible D gene is TRBD1 (6 bases). This CDR3 spans 14 amino acids. V lost 6 bases and J lost 3, with 12 bases in between. The germline V gene encodes CDR1 MDHEN and CDR2 SYDVKM. The CDR3 loop reads CASRRTGLNQPQHF. The DNA of the CDR3 is TGTGCCAGCAGAAGAACAGGGCTCAATCAGCCCCAGCATTTT.